This is a list of T cell receptor beta chains from one sample in a study of blood T cell repertoires in COVID-19. The table came from immunoSEQ multiplex PCR; TCRdb's copy has only in-frame clones and leaves some out. The sample carries roughly 80,000 clones, 82% recorded once. Sequenced material: peripheral blood. These receptors were taken from a man older than 75 with acute or convalescent COVID-19. Each CDR3 is given with its conserved first and last residue. Fields, in order: V gene, J gene, clone size, D gene, CDR3 DNA, CDR3 protein. A D gene is named only where the DNA matches it firmly. Not all rows give a size; the values are once, few, many and, for expanded clones, a class.

v_gene: TRBV5-8; j_gene: TRBJ1-4; abundance: few; d_gene: TRBD1; CDR3nt: TGTGCCAGCAGCCTAAACAGGGGAGAAAAACTGTTTTTT; CDR3aa: CASSLNRGEKLFF
v_gene: TRBV5-4; j_gene: TRBJ2-7; abundance: .; d_gene: .; CDR3nt: TGTGCCAGCAGCTTGGAGTCCCGGACAGAGGTATCCTTC; CDR3aa: CASSLESRTEVSF
v_gene: TRBV27; j_gene: TRBJ2-7; abundance: .; d_gene: .; CDR3nt: TGTGCCAGCAGTTTATCCCAGGGTGAGCAGTACTTC; CDR3aa: CASSLSQGEQYF
v_gene: TRBV5-1; j_gene: TRBJ2-1; abundance: .; d_gene: .; CDR3nt: TGCGCCAGCCGTCCCAGGGCCCGCAATGAGCAGTTCTTC; CDR3aa: CASRPRARNEQFF
v_gene: TRBV24-1; j_gene: TRBJ1-4; abundance: .; d_gene: TRBD1; CDR3nt: TGTGCCACCACCTCCGACAGGGGGCCCGTCAGTACTAATGAAAAACTGTTTTTT; CDR3aa: CATTSDRGPVSTNEKLFF
v_gene: TRBV12-3/TRBV12-4; j_gene: TRBJ2-3; abundance: .; d_gene: .; CDR3nt: TGTGCCAGCAGTTTGGCTGGAGATACGCAGTATTTT; CDR3aa: CASSLAGDTQYF
v_gene: TRBV27; j_gene: TRBJ1-5; abundance: .; d_gene: .; CDR3nt: TGTGCCAGCAGTCCCTCCCCCGGGAGCAATCAGCCCCAGCATTTT; CDR3aa: CASSPSPGSNQPQHF
v_gene: TRBV10-3; j_gene: TRBJ1-2; abundance: .; d_gene: .; CDR3nt: TGTGCCATCAGTGGGGCAGACTATGGCTACACCTTC; CDR3aa: CAISGADYGYTF
v_gene: TRBV2; j_gene: TRBJ1-2; abundance: .; d_gene: TRBD1; CDR3nt: TGTGCCAGCAGGACGACAGGGGGGGGCTATGGCTACACCTTC; CDR3aa: CASRTTGGGYGYTF
v_gene: TRBV28; j_gene: TRBJ2-1; abundance: .; d_gene: .; CDR3nt: TGTGCCAGCAGTTGGGGGGGCGCCGACGATGAGCAGTTCTTC; CDR3aa: CASSWGGADDEQFF
v_gene: TRBV18; j_gene: TRBJ2-4; abundance: .; d_gene: TRBD2; CDR3nt: TGTGCCAGCTCACCTACGGGGGGGGACTCGCCCAAAAACATTCAGTACTTC; CDR3aa: CASSPTGGDSPKNIQYF
v_gene: TRBV5-1; j_gene: TRBJ2-7; abundance: few; d_gene: TRBD1; CDR3nt: TGCGCCAGCAGTCGGGACAGGGTGGGGAACGAGCAGTACTTC; CDR3aa: CASSRDRVGNEQYF
v_gene: TRBV11-1; j_gene: TRBJ1-2; abundance: .; d_gene: TRBD1; CDR3nt: TGTGCCAGCAGCGACCAGGGGGCGAGCTATGGCTACACCTTC; CDR3aa: CASSDQGASYGYTF
v_gene: TRBV9; j_gene: TRBJ2-7; abundance: .; d_gene: TRBD1; CDR3nt: TGTGCCAGCAGCGTAGGCGGGACAGGTTACGAGCAGTACTTC; CDR3aa: CASSVGGTGYEQYF
v_gene: TRBV6-5; j_gene: TRBJ1-1; abundance: few; d_gene: TRBD1; CDR3nt: TGTGCCAGCAAAAGGACAGGTGAAGCTTTCTTT; CDR3aa: CASKRTGEAFF
v_gene: TRBV10-3; j_gene: TRBJ1-2; abundance: .; d_gene: TRBD1; CDR3nt: TGTGCCAGGAGACAGGGAAAAGAGTATGGCTACACCTTC; CDR3aa: CARRQGKEYGYTF
v_gene: TRBV5-1; j_gene: TRBJ1-6; abundance: few; d_gene: TRBD1; CDR3nt: TGCGCCAGCAGCCCTGGACAGGATATTTCACCCCTCCACTTT; CDR3aa: CASSPGQDISPLHF
v_gene: TRBV14; j_gene: TRBJ1-3; abundance: .; d_gene: .; CDR3nt: TGTGCCAGCAGCCAAGGAGTAGGAAACACCATATATTTT; CDR3aa: CASSQGVGNTIYF
v_gene: TRBV24-1; j_gene: TRBJ2-3; abundance: .; d_gene: .; CDR3nt: TGTGCCACCAGTGATTCGAGACTAGTGGTAGATACGCAGTATTTT; CDR3aa: CATSDSRLVVDTQYF
v_gene: TRBV11-3; j_gene: TRBJ2-1; abundance: .; d_gene: TRBD2; CDR3nt: TGTGCCAGCAGCTTAGGGGGACTAGCTGCCAATGAGCAGTTCTTC; CDR3aa: CASSLGGLAANEQFF
v_gene: TRBV7-2; j_gene: TRBJ2-5; abundance: few; d_gene: TRBD2; CDR3nt: TGTGCCAGCAGCTTTATAGCGGGGGGATACCAAGAGACCCAGTACTTC; CDR3aa: CASSFIAGGYQETQYF
v_gene: TRBV2; j_gene: TRBJ1-2; abundance: .; d_gene: .; CDR3nt: TGTGCCAGCAGGGCAGACCCGGGGTATGGCTACACCTTC; CDR3aa: CASRADPGYGYTF
v_gene: TRBV14; j_gene: TRBJ1-4; abundance: .; d_gene: .; CDR3nt: TGTGCCAGCAGCCAGGGAACAGGTCGTGAAAAACTGTTTTTT; CDR3aa: CASSQGTGREKLFF
v_gene: TRBV6-5; j_gene: TRBJ1-2; abundance: .; d_gene: .; CDR3nt: TGTGCCAGCATGAAGGGGAACTATGGCTACACCTTC; CDR3aa: CASMKGNYGYTF
v_gene: TRBV7-8; j_gene: TRBJ2-1; abundance: .; d_gene: .; CDR3nt: TGTGCCAGCAGCTTAGCCGGCGGAGGAGGGGATGAGCAGTTCTTC; CDR3aa: CASSLAGGGGDEQFF
v_gene: TRBV6-5; j_gene: TRBJ1-1; abundance: .; d_gene: TRBD1; CDR3nt: TGTGCCAGCACTGCTCCGGGACAGATGGGGGCTGAAGCTTTCTTT; CDR3aa: CASTAPGQMGAEAFF
v_gene: TRBV11-2; j_gene: TRBJ1-5; abundance: .; d_gene: .; CDR3nt: TGTGCCAGCAGCTCCGGGGGGTATCAGCCCCAGCATTTT; CDR3aa: CASSSGGYQPQHF
v_gene: TRBV14; j_gene: TRBJ2-7; abundance: .; d_gene: TRBD1; CDR3nt: TGTGCCAGCAGCCAAGGACAGGGTCCCTACGAGCAGTACTTC; CDR3aa: CASSQGQGPYEQYF
v_gene: TRBV5-8; j_gene: TRBJ1-2; abundance: .; d_gene: TRBD1; CDR3nt: TGTGCCAGCAGCTTAACACAGGGGAGCTATGGCTACACCTTC; CDR3aa: CASSLTQGSYGYTF
v_gene: TRBV5-5; j_gene: TRBJ2-2; abundance: .; d_gene: .; CDR3nt: TGTGCCAGCAGCTTGGACTTTCCAGGGGGGAAGGTGTTTTTT; CDR3aa: CASSLDFPGGKVFF
v_gene: TRBV6-5; j_gene: TRBJ1-1; abundance: .; d_gene: TRBD1; CDR3nt: TGTGCCAGCGAGAGAGTTCAGAACGGACAGGGGGCTTTCTTT; CDR3aa: CASERVQNGQGAFF
v_gene: TRBV11-2; j_gene: TRBJ2-6; abundance: few; d_gene: TRBD1; CDR3nt: TGTGCCAGCAGCCCCGACAGGGGGATTTCTGGGGCCAACGTCCTGACTTTC; CDR3aa: CASSPDRGISGANVLTF
v_gene: TRBV20-1; j_gene: TRBJ2-5; abundance: .; d_gene: TRBD1; CDR3nt: TGCAGTGCTAGTCACCGGACAGGGACGCAAGAGACCCAGTACTTC; CDR3aa: CSASHRTGTQETQYF
v_gene: TRBV9; j_gene: TRBJ1-6; abundance: .; d_gene: .; CDR3nt: TGTGCCAGCAGCGCCTATAACCTAAATTCACCCCTCCACTTT; CDR3aa: CASSAYNLNSPLHF
v_gene: TRBV27; j_gene: TRBJ2-5; abundance: .; d_gene: TRBD2; CDR3nt: TGTGCCAGCAGTTGGGGGCGGGGGGGTAAAGAGACCCAGTACTTC; CDR3aa: CASSWGRGGKETQYF
v_gene: TRBV19; j_gene: TRBJ2-5; abundance: .; d_gene: TRBD2; CDR3nt: TGTGCCAGTACCCGTAGCGGGGGGGAACGAGAGACCCAGTACTTC; CDR3aa: CASTRSGGERETQYF
v_gene: TRBV7-3; j_gene: TRBJ2-1; abundance: once; d_gene: TRBD2; CDR3nt: TGTGCCAGCAGCTTTCAGCGGGGGCCCTACAATGAGCAGTTCTTC; CDR3aa: CASSFQRGPYNEQFF
v_gene: TRBV5-4; j_gene: TRBJ2-1; abundance: .; d_gene: .; CDR3nt: TGTGCCAGCGGGTCAACTAGAAGCTCCTACAATGAGCAGTTCTTC; CDR3aa: CASGSTRSSYNEQFF
v_gene: TRBV7-9; j_gene: TRBJ1-2; abundance: .; d_gene: .; CDR3nt: TGTGCCAGCAGCTTAGCTGTCGATGGCTACACCTTC; CDR3aa: CASSLAVDGYTF
v_gene: TRBV27; j_gene: TRBJ1-2; abundance: .; d_gene: .; CDR3nt: TGTGCCAGCAGTCCCGTGGGGAGGGCCCTCAACTATGGCTACACCTTC; CDR3aa: CASSPVGRALNYGYTF
v_gene: TRBV6-5; j_gene: TRBJ1-1; abundance: .; d_gene: TRBD1; CDR3nt: TGTGCCAGCAGTACGGACAGGGGCACTGAAGCTTTCTTT; CDR3aa: CASSTDRGTEAFF
v_gene: TRBV3-1/TRBV3-2; j_gene: TRBJ2-5; abundance: .; d_gene: TRBD1; CDR3nt: TGTGCCAGCAGTCAAGGCGGGCGGGACAGGGAGAAGACCCAGTACTTC; CDR3aa: CASSQGGRDREKTQYF
v_gene: TRBV6-4; j_gene: TRBJ1-2; abundance: .; d_gene: .; CDR3nt: TGTGCCAGCAGTGACTCCCGGGGGGGAAACTATGGCTACACCTTC; CDR3aa: CASSDSRGGNYGYTF
v_gene: TRBV7-9; j_gene: TRBJ2-3; abundance: once; d_gene: .; CDR3nt: TGTGCCAGCAGCTTAGGTAGCTCAGGGATGGATACGCAGTATTTT; CDR3aa: CASSLGSSGMDTQYF
v_gene: TRBV6-6; j_gene: TRBJ1-1; abundance: .; d_gene: .; CDR3nt: TGTGCCAGCAAAAGAGGGGGAGGGGGAGAGGCTGAAGCTTTCTTT; CDR3aa: CASKRGGGGEAEAFF
v_gene: TRBV5-1; j_gene: TRBJ1-2; abundance: .; d_gene: TRBD1; CDR3nt: TGCGCCAGCAGCCCCGGACAGGGCGGCTATGGCTACACCTTC; CDR3aa: CASSPGQGGYGYTF
v_gene: TRBV6-1; j_gene: TRBJ1-5; abundance: once; d_gene: .; CDR3nt: TGTGCCAGCAGTGAAGATCTCGGGACACCAAATCAGCCCCAGCATTTT; CDR3aa: CASSEDLGTPNQPQHF
v_gene: TRBV5-1; j_gene: TRBJ2-2; abundance: once; d_gene: TRBD1; CDR3nt: TGCGCCAGCAGTCCTCTTACAGGACAGGTCGTGACCGGGGAGCTGTTTTTT; CDR3aa: CASSPLTGQVVTGELFF
v_gene: TRBV5-1; j_gene: TRBJ1-1; abundance: .; d_gene: TRBD1; CDR3nt: TGCGCCAGCAGCTCAACCCCGACAGGGGGCGTCACTGAAGCTTTCTTT; CDR3aa: CASSSTPTGGVTEAFF
v_gene: TRBV20-1; j_gene: TRBJ1-2; abundance: few; d_gene: TRBD1; CDR3nt: TGCAGTGCTAGTTCGGGACAGGGAGATGGCTACACCTTC; CDR3aa: CSASSGQGDGYTF
v_gene: TRBV30; j_gene: TRBJ2-5; abundance: .; d_gene: .; CDR3nt: TGTGCCTGGAGCGCACCCGGGACTTCGCAAGAGACCCAGTACTTC; CDR3aa: CAWSAPGTSQETQYF
v_gene: TRBV3-1/TRBV3-2; j_gene: TRBJ1-4; abundance: .; d_gene: .; CDR3nt: TGTGCCAGCAGCGCCCGACTGGGGGCGCCCAATGAAAAACTGTTTTTT; CDR3aa: CASSARLGAPNEKLFF
v_gene: TRBV5-1; j_gene: TRBJ2-7; abundance: .; d_gene: TRBD1; CDR3nt: TGCGCCAGCAGCCCCGGGACAGACCACTACGAGCAGTACTTC; CDR3aa: CASSPGTDHYEQYF